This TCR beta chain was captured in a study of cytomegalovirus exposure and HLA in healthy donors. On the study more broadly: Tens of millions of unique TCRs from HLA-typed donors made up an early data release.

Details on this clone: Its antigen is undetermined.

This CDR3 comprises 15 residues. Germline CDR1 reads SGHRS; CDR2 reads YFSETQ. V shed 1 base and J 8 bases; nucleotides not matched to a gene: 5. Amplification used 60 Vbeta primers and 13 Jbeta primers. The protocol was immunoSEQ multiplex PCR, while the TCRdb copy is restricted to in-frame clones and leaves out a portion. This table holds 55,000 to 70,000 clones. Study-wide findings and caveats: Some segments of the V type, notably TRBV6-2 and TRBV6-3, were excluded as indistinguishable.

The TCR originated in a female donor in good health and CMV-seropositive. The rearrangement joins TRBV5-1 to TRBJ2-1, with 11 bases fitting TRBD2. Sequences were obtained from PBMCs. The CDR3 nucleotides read TGCGCCAGCAGCTTGACTAGCGGGAGAGGAGATGAGCAGTTCTTC. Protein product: CASSLTSGRGDEQFF. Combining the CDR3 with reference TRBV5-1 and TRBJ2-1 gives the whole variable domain KAGVTQTPRYLIKTRGQQVTLSCSPISGHRSVSWYQQTPGQGLQFLFEYFSETQRNKGNFPGRFSGRQFSNSRSEMNVSTLELGDSALYLCASSLTSGRGDEQFFGPGTRLTVL.